These T cell receptor beta chains were read from a single sample in a study of cytomegalovirus exposure and HLA in healthy donors. Measured with immunoSEQ multiplex PCR; TCRdb has only the in-frame clones, and not every one. The table lists 150,000 or so clones, around 80% of them singletons. The specimen was PBMCs. The receptors derive from a male donor in good health and CMV-seropositive. The CDR3 runs from the conserved cysteine through the conserved F or W. D genes are given only for firm matches. The size of a clone is reported for some rows only, either as once, few or many, or as a class for expanded clones.

v_gene	d_gene	j_gene	abundance	CDR3aa	CDR3nt
TRBV6-5	.	TRBJ1-2	.	CASIRQVSGYTF	TGTGCCAGCATAAGACAGGTCAGCGGCTACACCTTC
TRBV9	TRBD2	TRBJ2-5	.	CASISRRASGSRETQYF	TGTGCCAGCATCTCCCGACGGGCTAGCGGGAGTAGAGAGACCCAGTACTTC
TRBV7-3	TRBD2	TRBJ2-1	.	CASSFVPSGSDEQFF	TGTGCCAGCAGCTTCGTCCCTAGCGGGAGTGATGAGCAGTTCTTC
TRBV5-1	.	TRBJ1-1	.	CASSVRTEDTEAFF	TGCGCCAGCAGCGTGCGGACAGAGGACACTGAAGCTTTCTTT
TRBV6-5	TRBD2	TRBJ2-7	.	CASTGASGTYEQYF	TGTGCCAGCACCGGTGCTAGCGGTACCTACGAGCAGTACTTC
TRBV6-6	.	TRBJ2-5	once	CASSYQSAGRETQYF	TGTGCCAGCAGTTACCAGTCAGCGGGTCGCGAGACCCAGTACTTC
TRBV9	TRBD1	TRBJ1-1	.	CASSVTGTGGEAFF	TGTGCCAGCAGCGTCACCGGGACAGGGGGAGAAGCTTTCTTT
TRBV28	TRBD1	TRBJ2-7	.	CASTLHSGGIGYEQYF	TGTGCCAGCACCCTTCACTCAGGGGGCATCGGGTACGAGCAGTACTTC
TRBV7-6	.	TRBJ1-4	.	CASSLTDSSEKLFF	TGTGCCAGCAGCTTGACAGATTCAAGCGAAAAACTGTTTTTT
TRBV11-2	.	TRBJ1-1	.	CASSRYEDVEAFF	TGTGCCAGCAGCCGCTATGAGGATGTTGAAGCTTTCTTT
TRBV19	.	TRBJ2-1	once	CASVGGIPYNEQFF	TGTGCCAGTGTAGGGGGAATCCCCTACAATGAGCAGTTCTTC
TRBV25-1	TRBD1	TRBJ1-2	.	CASRSGTGETYGYTF	TGTGCCAGCAGGAGCGGGACAGGGGAGACCTATGGCTACACCTTC
TRBV27	.	TRBJ2-7	.	CASSSSLGAHGTQYF	TGTGCCAGCAGTTCAAGTCTAGGGGCCCATGGCACACAGTACTTC
TRBV4-1	TRBD2	TRBJ2-7	.	CASSHPGGAGYEQYF	TGCGCCAGCAGCCACCCGGGGGGGGCAGGCTACGAGCAGTACTTC
TRBV6-5	TRBD1	TRBJ1-5	.	CASSQTGDGSQPQHF	TGTGCCAGCAGCCAAACAGGGGACGGTAGTCAGCCCCAGCATTTT
TRBV28	.	TRBJ2-5	.	CASSSGRQGGFETQYF	TGTGCCAGCAGTTCAGGCCGCCAGGGGGGATTTGAGACCCAGTACTTC
TRBV30	TRBD2	TRBJ2-7	few	CAWMGGPDEQYF	TGTGCCTGGATGGGAGGGCCCGACGAGCAGTACTTC
TRBV19	TRBD2	TRBJ2-3	.	CASSIGGSGFTDTQYF	TGTGCCAGTAGTATAGGGGGTAGCGGGTTCACAGATACGCAGTATTTT
TRBV19	.	TRBJ2-5	.	CASSSRLGETQYF	TGTGCCAGTAGCTCCCGTCTAGGAGAGACCCAGTACTTC
TRBV5-1	.	TRBJ2-1	.	CASSSGTRVGEDEQFF	TGCGCCAGCAGCTCGGGAACTAGGGTTGGGGAGGATGAGCAGTTCTTC
TRBV29-1	.	TRBJ2-7	once	CSVVQPRSSYEQYF	TGCAGCGTTGTTCAGCCTAGGAGCTCCTACGAGCAGTACTTC
TRBV7-6	TRBD1	TRBJ2-1	once	CASSFRDRELGASYNEQFF	TGTGCCAGCAGCTTCCGGGACAGGGAATTGGGGGCTTCCTACAATGAGCAGTTCTTC
TRBV9	.	TRBJ2-1	.	CASSVTPSLAALGNEQFF	TGTGCCAGCAGCGTTACCCCTAGTTTAGCGGCCTTGGGTAATGAGCAGTTCTTC
TRBV2	TRBD1	TRBJ1-5	.	CASSASLGQGRTQPQHF	TGTGCCAGCAGCGCGTCCCTCGGACAGGGGCGGACTCAGCCCCAGCATTTT
TRBV9	.	TRBJ2-1	.	CASSAPSMGSDEQFF	TGTGCCAGCAGCGCCCCATCGATGGGGAGCGATGAGCAGTTCTTC
TRBV11-2	.	TRBJ2-3	once	CASSLGRLPTDTQYF	TGTGCCAGCAGCTTGGGCAGGTTGCCAACAGATACGCAGTATTTT
TRBV5-6	.	TRBJ2-3	.	CASSWGADTQYF	TGTGCCAGCAGCTGGGGAGCAGATACGCAGTATTTT
TRBV11-3	.	TRBJ2-1	.	CASSLGGLLNEQFF	TGTGCCAGCAGCTTAGGGGGGCTACTCAATGAGCAGTTCTTC
TRBV29-1	TRBD2	TRBJ2-2	.	CSPAGTRGVRELFF	TGCAGCCCTGCCGGGACTAGAGGAGTAAGGGAGCTGTTTTTT
TRBV7-6	.	TRBJ2-7	.	CASSSTEREWIDEQYF	TGTGCCAGCAGCTCGACGGAGAGGGAGTGGATAGACGAGCAGTACTTC
TRBV9	.	TRBJ1-2	.	CASSVDTESHYGYTF	TGTGCCAGCAGCGTAGACACAGAGTCCCACTATGGCTACACCTTC
TRBV5-4	.	TRBJ2-2	.	CASSLGPGRMFF	TGTGCCAGCAGCTTGGGCCCGGGGAGGATGTTTTTT
TRBV11-3	TRBD1	TRBJ2-5	.	CASSLRTGGLETQYF	TGTGCCAGCAGCCTGAGGACAGGGGGCTTAGAGACCCAGTACTTC
TRBV27	.	TRBJ1-6	.	CASSLQSYNSPLHF	TGTGCCAGCAGTTTACAGTCTTATAATTCACCCCTCCACTTT
TRBV11-3	TRBD1	TRBJ2-5	.	CASSLDRIGTAYQETQYF	TGTGCCAGCAGCTTAGATCGGATCGGGACAGCGTACCAAGAGACCCAGTACTTC
TRBV18	TRBD1	TRBJ1-1	.	CASQRQGEAFF	TGTGCCAGCCAACGACAGGGTGAGGCTTTCTTT
TRBV11-2	.	TRBJ2-7	.	CASSLETGPRNEQYF	TGTGCCAGCAGCTTAGAGACAGGCCCTAGGAACGAGCAGTACTTC
TRBV2	TRBD2	TRBJ2-7	.	CADRGSGQHEQYF	TGTGCAGACCGAGGTAGCGGGCAACACGAGCAGTACTTC
TRBV6-6	TRBD1	TRBJ1-1	.	CASSRNRDRVNTEAFF	TGTGCCAGCAGTCGAAACCGGGACAGGGTTAACACTGAAGCTTTCTTT
TRBV7-6	TRBD2	TRBJ2-1	.	CASSLGTSGPSSYNEQFF	TGTGCCAGCAGCTTAGGGACTAGCGGGCCCAGCTCCTACAATGAGCAGTTCTTC
TRBV30	.	TRBJ2-5	.	CAWSVAGSETQYF	TGTGCCTGGAGTGTGGCAGGCTCAGAGACCCAGTACTTC
TRBV7-9	.	TRBJ1-6	.	CASSSREGWSYNSPLHF	TGTGCCAGCAGCTCCCGGGAGGGCTGGTCCTATAATTCACCCCTCCACTTT
TRBV28	.	TRBJ2-3	few	CASSPNGIDSTDTQYF	TGTGCCAGCAGCCCCAACGGTATTGATAGCACAGATACGCAGTATTTT
TRBV15	.	TRBJ1-1	.	CATSRYEWGGKAFF	TGTGCCACCAGCAGATATGAGTGGGGGGGTAAAGCTTTCTTT
TRBV5-6	TRBD1	TRBJ1-1	few	CASSRQGRALNTEAFF	TGTGCCAGCAGCAGACAGGGAAGGGCCCTGAACACTGAAGCTTTCTTT
TRBV4-1	.	TRBJ1-5	.	CASSQDTPLEPQHF	TGCGCCAGCAGCCAAGATACACCCCTGGAGCCCCAGCATTTT
TRBV2	TRBD1	TRBJ2-1	once	CASSLDRGLRDEQFF	TGTGCCAGCAGTTTAGACAGGGGGCTCCGGGATGAGCAGTTCTTC
TRBV2	.	TRBJ1-4	few	CASSIRGLEEARGKLFF	TGTGCCAGCAGTATCCGGGGACTCGAGGAGGCGAGGGGAAAACTGTTTTTT
TRBV18	TRBD1	TRBJ2-5	.	CASSPPWTGQMEQYF	TGTGCCAGCTCACCACCGTGGACAGGCCAAATGGAGCAGTACTTC
TRBV2	.	TRBJ1-2	.	CASNPTGTNYGYTF	TGTGCCAGCAACCCGACAGGAACTAACTATGGCTACACCTTC
TRBV11-3	.	TRBJ1-2	.	CASSPPGSGYTF	TGTGCCAGCAGCCCTCCAGGATCGGGCTACACCTTC
TRBV19	.	TRBJ1-1	.	CATNRMNTEAFF	TGTGCCACCAACAGAATGAACACTGAAGCTTTCTTT
TRBV5-4	.	TRBJ1-2	.	CASSLGGPIEGAYGYTF	TGTGCCAGCAGCTTGGGCGGGCCTATTGAGGGCGCCTATGGCTACACCTTC
TRBV10-3	TRBD2	TRBJ2-1	.	CAISDSGGGNNEQFF	TGTGCCATCAGTGATTCGGGCGGGGGGAACAATGAGCAGTTCTTC